This is a list of T cell receptor beta chains from one sample in a study of blood T cell repertoires in COVID-19. Generated by immunoSEQ multiplex PCR, the TCRdb table keeps only in-frame clones and is missing some. The table includes 90,000 or so clones, approximately 86% detected once. The source material was peripheral blood. The receptors come from a man aged 55 to 70 with acute or convalescent COVID-19. CDR3s include the opening cysteine and the closing phenylalanine or tryptophan. A D gene is named only where the DNA matches it firmly. Clone size is given for some rows only: seen once, a few or many times, or a class if the clone is expanded.

clone_size j_call v_call d_call cdr3_nt cdr3_aa
once TRBJ1-1 TRBV10-2 NA TGCGCCAGCAAAGTTGGGTCGGCAGGGAAGAGAGGTTCTGAAGCTTTCTTT CASKVGSAGKRGSEAFF
NA TRBJ2-3 TRBV3-1/TRBV3-2 TRBD1 TGTGCCAGCAGCCCGTTTAGGGGGCCGGATGGCACAGATACGCAGTATTTT CASSPFRGPDGTDTQYF
NA TRBJ2-3 TRBV7-6 TRBD2 TGTGCCAGCAGCTCGCTACCGGGAGGGCCGGCAGATACGCAGTATTTT CASSSLPGGPADTQYF
NA TRBJ1-2 TRBV30 TRBD1 TGTGCCTGGAGTGTACGGACAGGGCGCTATGGCTACACCTTC CAWSVRTGRYGYTF
NA TRBJ2-3 TRBV5-6 NA TGTGCCAGCAGCTGGGGCCGCGCAGATACGCAGTATTTT CASSWGRADTQYF
NA TRBJ1-2 TRBV12-2 NA TGTGCAAGTCGCTTAGATTTTTTTTTGGGGGGTTGTAGCTATGGCTACACCTTC CASRLDFFLGGCSYGYTF
NA TRBJ2-7 TRBV27 NA TGTGCCAGCAGTCACAAAGGACTAAGCTCCTACGAGCAGTACTTC CASSHKGLSSYEQYF
NA TRBJ2-2 TRBV29-1 NA TGCAGCGTCTTAGCGAACACCGGGGAGCTGTTTTTT CSVLANTGELFF
few TRBJ1-2 TRBV5-1 TRBD1 TGCGCCAGCAGCGTTACACCGGACAGGGGGCGAACGGCCTATGGCTACACCTTC CASSVTPDRGRTAYGYTF
few TRBJ2-5 TRBV5-4 NA TGTGCCAGCAGCTTGGCTTCCCAAGAGACCCAGTACTTC CASSLASQETQYF
NA TRBJ1-3 TRBV7-9 NA TGTGCCAGCAGCGTAGGGGCTTCTGGAAACACCATATATTTT CASSVGASGNTIYF
NA TRBJ1-2 TRBV7-8 NA TGTGCCAGCAGACAGAGGACGGGGTGGGGCTACACCTTC CASRQRTGWGYTF
NA TRBJ2-7 TRBV2 NA TGTGCCAGCAGTGATTGGTGGGCTTACGAGCAGTACTTC CASSDWWAYEQYF
NA TRBJ2-5 TRBV9 TRBD2 TGTGCCAGCAGCGTATCCGCCAACCGGTTAAGCGGGGCTCAAGAGACCCAGTACTTC CASSVSANRLSGAQETQYF
once TRBJ2-1 TRBV20-1 NA TGCAGTGCTAGCCCAGACAATGAGCAGTTCTTC CSASPDNEQFF
few TRBJ2-7 TRBV15 NA TGTGCCACCAGCGCCGGCCAGGGGTCCTACGAGCAGTACTTC CATSAGQGSYEQYF
NA TRBJ2-3 TRBV6-2/TRBV6-3 TRBD2 TGTGCCAGCAGTTATAGGACTAGCGGGGGGGATACGCAGTATTTT CASSYRTSGGDTQYF
NA TRBJ1-4 TRBV4-1 NA TGCGCCAGCAGCCAAGATCGGTCGGGGGGGGAAAAACTGTTTTTT CASSQDRSGGEKLFF
once TRBJ1-5 TRBV15 NA TGTGCCACCAGCAGTGGTACACCTAGCAATCAGCCCCAGCATTTT CATSSGTPSNQPQHF
NA TRBJ2-1 TRBV19 NA TGTGCCAGTAGTTGGGGCACAGGGATTAATAACAATGAGCAGTTCTTC CASSWGTGINNNEQFF
few TRBJ1-1 TRBV6-2/TRBV6-3 TRBD1 TGTGCCAGCAGTCACGGGACAGGAGCTTTCTTT CASSHGTGAFF
NA TRBJ2-7 TRBV10-3 TRBD1 TGTGCCATCGGAGGACAGGGGTTAAACGAGCAGTACTTC CAIGGQGLNEQYF
NA TRBJ1-1 TRBV29-1 NA TGCAGCGTTGCGGGCCAGCGGGCCGACACTGAAGCTTTCTTT CSVAGQRADTEAFF
NA TRBJ1-2 TRBV21-1 NA TGTGCCAGCACCCAAGGGGCGGACCCCGTCTATGGCTACACCTTC CASTQGADPVYGYTF
NA TRBJ2-3 TRBV5-4 TRBD2 TGTGCCAGCAGCTTGGTCGGGAGGGGCACAGATACGCAGTATTTT CASSLVGRGTDTQYF
NA TRBJ2-3 TRBV7-9 TRBD1 TGTGCCAGCAGCGCCTACAGGGGTACAGATACGCAGTATTTT CASSAYRGTDTQYF
NA TRBJ2-7 TRBV30 NA TGTGCCTGGAGAGTTTCCCGACTTTCCGAGCAGTACTTC CAWRVSRLSEQYF
few TRBJ1-2 TRBV2 NA TGTGCCAGCTCTATTGGAGTAGGTGGCTACACCTTC CASSIGVGGYTF
NA TRBJ2-7 TRBV27 TRBD1 TGTGCCAGCAGTTTACGCCCGGACAGGGTGGGCGAGCAGTACTTC CASSLRPDRVGEQYF
NA TRBJ2-2 TRBV12-3/TRBV12-4 TRBD2 TGTGCCAGCAGTCTAGCGGCCACCGGGGAGCTGTTTTTT CASSLAATGELFF
NA TRBJ2-7 TRBV13 TRBD2 TGTGCCAGCAGCCCCCGTAGCGGGGGTACGAGGGGCGAGCAGTACTTC CASSPRSGGTRGEQYF
NA TRBJ1-2 TRBV18 NA TGTGCCAGCTCACCAGACACAAACTATGGCTACACCTTC CASSPDTNYGYTF
few TRBJ2-3 TRBV6-2/TRBV6-3 NA TGTGCCAGCAGCCGTATGTCAGATACGCAGTATTTT CASSRMSDTQYF
NA TRBJ2-5 TRBV2 NA TGTGCCAGCAGTGAAGCGTTCCTACAGGGCGAGGGGACCCAGTACTTC CASSEAFLQGEGTQYF
NA TRBJ1-6 TRBV15 TRBD1 TGTGCCACCAGCCCCCCATCAAGACAGGGGGTATCACCCCTCCACTTT CATSPPSRQGVSPLHF
few TRBJ1-2 TRBV7-2 TRBD1 TGTGCCAGCAGCTTTCCAGGGGGAAACATCTATGGCTACACCTTC CASSFPGGNIYGYTF
NA TRBJ2-7 TRBV7-8 NA TGTGCCAGCAGACAAGGGAGGTTTATTTACGAGCAGTACTTC CASRQGRFIYEQYF
NA TRBJ1-6 TRBV7-2 NA TGTGCCAGCAGCTTAGGAGCGGGCTCCTATAATTCACCCCTCCACTTT CASSLGAGSYNSPLHF
NA TRBJ1-1 TRBV6-5 NA TGTGCCAGCAGTTACACACCTTATAACACTGAAGCTTTCTTT CASSYTPYNTEAFF
NA TRBJ1-4 TRBV7-2 NA TGTGCCAGCAGCTTGCTTAAGGCAGGCAACGAAAAACTGTTTTTT CASSLLKAGNEKLFF
few TRBJ2-1 TRBV27 TRBD2 TGTGCCAGCAGTTCGCTAAAGGGACTAGCGGGTCTCAAATCCTTGTCCTACAATGAGCAGTTCTTC CASSSLKGLAGLKSLSYNEQFF
NA TRBJ1-5 TRBV30 NA TGTGCCTGGAGTGTACTTACCGGTTCTAATCAGCCCCAGCATTTT CAWSVLTGSNQPQHF
NA TRBJ1-2 TRBV6-2/TRBV6-3 NA TGTGCCAGCAGTTACGCGGGTTCTGGCTACACCTTC CASSYAGSGYTF
NA TRBJ1-1 TRBV5-4 NA TGTGCCAGCAGCTTGGGGGGCAGGGACACTGAAGCTTTCTTT CASSLGGRDTEAFF
NA TRBJ1-1 TRBV3-1/TRBV3-2 NA TGTGCCAGCAGCCAACAATTATGGCGGGGAGGGGACACTGAAGCTTTCTTT CASSQQLWRGGDTEAFF
many TRBJ1-6 TRBV5-1 NA TGCGCCAGCAGCTTGGGGGGGGGCGCGAATTCACCCCTCCACTTT CASSLGGGANSPLHF
NA TRBJ1-1 TRBV6-2/TRBV6-3 TRBD1 TGTGCCAGCAGTTACCGCATACGCCCGGGACAGCCAAAGGGGACTGAAGCTTTCTTT CASSYRIRPGQPKGTEAFF
NA TRBJ2-3 TRBV5-4 TRBD2 TGTGCCAGCAGCCCCACAAGCGGGGGGGCTAGCACAGATACGCAGTATTTT CASSPTSGGASTDTQYF
NA TRBJ2-1 TRBV29-1 TRBD2 TGCAGCGTTGGGGGGACTAGCGGGAGCCGGGTCGAGAATGAGCAGTTCTTC CSVGGTSGSRVENEQFF